This TCR beta chain derives from a study of CD8 T cells in Susac syndrome. Notes on the study in general: The study conceded that its TCR sequencing and HLA analysis involved relatively few individuals.

On this clonotype: Its cognate antigen is unknown.

Germline CDR1 is MNHGY and CDR2 is SAAAGT. The CDR3 length is 15 residues. The V end lost 5 bases, the J end lost 0 bases, and 11 bases lay between the germline ends. The authors reverse transcribed roughly 0.5 to 1 ug RNA with random hexamers. Amplification of the TCR beta CDR3 was carried out by immunoSEQ multiplex PCR, which spanned a total of 54 Vbeta and 13 Jbeta segments. From the immunoSEQ multiplex PCR reads, TCRdb called clonotypes with MiXCR, one entry per CDR3 protein. The sample includes hundreds of thousands of distinct CDR3 sequences, around 84% of them seen just once. This TCR came from a human donor with multiple sclerosis. This chain links TRBV6-8 with TRBJ1-3; D not resolved. Sequencing was done on a sample of CD8+ T cells from PBMCs. As DNA, the CDR3 is TGTGCCAGCAGTGGACGGGAGACCTCTGGAAACACCATATATTTT. This encodes CASSGRETSGNTIYF.